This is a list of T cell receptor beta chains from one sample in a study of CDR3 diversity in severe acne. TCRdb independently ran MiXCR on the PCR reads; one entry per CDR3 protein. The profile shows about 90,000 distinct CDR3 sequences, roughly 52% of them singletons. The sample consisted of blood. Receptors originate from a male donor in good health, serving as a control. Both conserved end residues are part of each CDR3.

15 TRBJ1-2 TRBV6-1 CASSGLKEGNYGYTF
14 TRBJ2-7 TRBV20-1 CSAEGGQGRDEQYF
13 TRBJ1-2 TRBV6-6 CASSYDGVYGYTF
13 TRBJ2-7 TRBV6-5 CASRVGNSYEQYF
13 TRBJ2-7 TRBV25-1 CASLRTGDYEQYF
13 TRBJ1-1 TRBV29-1 CSGRKGTNTEAFF
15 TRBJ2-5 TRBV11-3 CASSFYPLGQETQYF
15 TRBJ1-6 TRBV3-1 CASSKGTGWNSPLHF
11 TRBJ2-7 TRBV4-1 CASSPRGGQYF
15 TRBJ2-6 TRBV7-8 CASSLVLSGANVLTF
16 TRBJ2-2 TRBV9 CASSSRTSGDTGELFF
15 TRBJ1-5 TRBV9 CASSVGSDSNQPQHF
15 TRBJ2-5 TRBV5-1 CASNIGGAVSETQYF
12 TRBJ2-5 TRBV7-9 CASNRLEETQYF
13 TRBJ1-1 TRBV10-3 CAAGRTMNTEAFF
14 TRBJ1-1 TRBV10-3 CAIRGTSQDTEAFF
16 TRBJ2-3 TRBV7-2 CASSPRRSGGTDTQYF
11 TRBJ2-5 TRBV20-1 CSAAPRETQYF
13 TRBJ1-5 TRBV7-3 CASSSGEDQPQHF
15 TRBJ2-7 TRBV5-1 CASSSQGQGSYEQYF
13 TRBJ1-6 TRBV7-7 CASSLQYNSPLHF
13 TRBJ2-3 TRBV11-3 CASSLDRGRAGYF
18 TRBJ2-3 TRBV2 CASSEAVVAGGATDTQYF
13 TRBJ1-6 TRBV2 CASRGDGNSPLHF
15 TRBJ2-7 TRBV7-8 CASVVSGRSTYEQYF
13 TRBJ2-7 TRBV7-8 CASSFTSSYEQYF
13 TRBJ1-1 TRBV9 CASSRGLGTEAFF
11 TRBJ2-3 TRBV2 CASRRADTQYF
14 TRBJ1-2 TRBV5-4 CASSLGTGDYGYTF
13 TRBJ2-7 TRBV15 CATGSGGPNEQYF
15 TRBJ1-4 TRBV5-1 CASSRGLAGNEKLFF
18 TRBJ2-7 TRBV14 CASSAYTGASGGSYEQYF
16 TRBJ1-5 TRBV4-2 CASSQDGDSQNQPQHF
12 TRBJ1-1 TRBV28 CASTTRRTEAFF
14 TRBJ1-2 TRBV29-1 CSVVAGSGRYGYTF
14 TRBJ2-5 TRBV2 CASSQQWRGETQYF
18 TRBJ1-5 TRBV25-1 CASSAHGQGSSRNQPQHF